These 26 T cell receptor beta chains were sequenced from one sample in a study of cytomegalovirus exposure and HLA in healthy donors. PCR primers comprised 60 Vbeta and 13 Jbeta primers. Generated by immunoSEQ multiplex PCR, the TCRdb table keeps only in-frame clones and is missing some. The sample includes under 200,000 clones, approximately 70% of them seen just once. Sequencing input: PBMCs. These receptors were collected from a woman aged 25 to 45 in good health and CMV-seronegative.

This clone has a handful of counts. The chain uses TRBV14 and TRBJ2-2; D perhaps matches TRBD2 (7 bases). The V gene lost 1 base and the J gene lost 6 bases, with 15 bases spanning the gap. Germline lookup yields CDR1 SGHDN and CDR2 FVKESK. The CDR3 sequence is 16 residues long. The CDR3 here is CASSQVGGGAAGELFF. CDR3 nucleotides: TGTGCCAGCAGCCAAGTAGGCGGGGGCGCAGCCGGGGAGCTGTTTTTT.

The genes are TRBV25-1 and TRBJ1-1; the match to TRBD1 covers 7 bases. The trim removed 3 bases at V and 1 base at J, leaving 2 bases unmatched. Germline CDR1 MGHDK, CDR2 SYGVNS. The CDR3 totals 14 residues. In DNA, the CDR3 is TGTGCCAGCAGTGAGGGACAGTCGAACACTGAAGCTTTCTTT. Translation: CASSEGQSNTEAFF.

The rearrangement links TRBV6-4 to TRBJ1-2; 9 bases fit TRBD1. Germline-derived CDR1 and CDR2 are MRHNA and SNTAGT. The junction had 11 bases not matched to a gene; V was cut back by 0 bases and J by 6 bases. This CDR3 is built from 17 residues. CDR3 coding DNA: TGTGCCAGCAGTGACTCGAAGTTTACAGGGGGCCATCATGGCTACACCTTC. It encodes CASSDSKFTGGHHGYTF.

The chain has TRBV11-3 and TRBJ2-1; TRBD2 agrees at 7 bases. The CDR3 runs 13 residues. Per the germline V gene, CDR1 is SGHNT and CDR2 is YENEEA. With 5 bases clipped from V and 9 bases from J, the junction kept 7 bases outside the gene matches. The CDR3 here is CASSRTRAGEQFF. Here the CDR3 DNA reads TGTGCCAGCAGCAGGACTAGAGCCGGTGAGCAGTTCTTC.

V gene TRBV5-1 combines with J gene TRBJ1-2; the D is unclear. Per germline, CDR1 SGHRS and CDR2 YFSETQ. The length of the CDR3 is 18 residues. V was trimmed by 4 bases and J by 3 bases, leaving 25 bases between them. The CDR3 loop reads CASSPSLGVSFYDYGYTF. The CDR3 nucleotides read TGCGCCAGCAGCCCCTCCTTAGGAGTAAGTTTTTATGACTATGGCTACACCTTC.

The gene calls are TRBV5-6 and TRBJ2-7; D unclear. Germline lookup yields CDR1 SGHDT and CDR2 YYEEEE. This CDR3 comprises 14 residues. V was shortened by 3 bases and J by 0 bases, with 10 bases between the two germline ends. In nucleotides, the CDR3 is TGTGCCAGCAGCTCCCTTGGCGGCTCCTACGAGCAGTACTTC. Its translation is CASSSLGGSYEQYF.

This clone was recorded once. This chain connects TRBV7-6 to TRBJ2-1; 11 nucleotides align to TRBD2. Germline trimming cut 5 bases from V and 4 bases from J; bases unmatched to any gene: 7. Germline CDR1 and CDR2: SGHVS and FNYEAQ. This CDR3 spans 16 amino acids. The DNA of the CDR3 is TGTGCCAGCAGCCCCATCCTAGCGGGGGGTTACAATGAGCAGTTCTTC. Translation: CASSPILAGGYNEQFF.

The chain uses TRBV25-1 and TRBJ1-2; possible D gene TRBD1, 5 bases. CDR1 MGHDK and CDR2 SYGVNS come from the germline V gene. The CDR3 runs 13 residues. The V gene lost 1 base and the J gene lost 8 bases, with 11 bases spanning the gap. CDR3 sequence reads: CASSEFGGWGYTF. CDR3 coding DNA: TGTGCCAGCAGTGAATTCGGGGGTTGGGGCTACACCTTC.

The chain uses TRBV5-1 and TRBJ2-7; TRBD1 aligns across 8 bases. V lost 0 bases to trimming and J lost 1 base; unmatched junction nucleotides: 6. This CDR3 spans 16 amino acids. The V gene's germline CDR1 is SGHRS and CDR2 YFSETQ. CDR3 bases: TGCGCCAGCAGCTTGGGGACAGGGTGGGGGTCCTACGAGCAGTACTTC. This codes for CASSLGTGWGSYEQYF.

The J gene is TRBJ2-3, the V gene TRBV18; 9 positions agree with TRBD2. The CDR3 length is 18 residues. J was trimmed by 4 bases and V by 0 bases; bases with no gene match: 11. Germline CDR1 reads KGHSH; CDR2 reads LQKENI. As DNA, the CDR3 is TGTGCCAGCTCACCACCGACGTTCGGGACTAGCAGGTCAGATACGCAGTATTTT. Amino acid sequence: CASSPPTFGTSRSDTQYF.

The rearrangement joins TRBV6-6 to TRBJ1-1; D unresolved. The CDR3 runs to 11 residues. Germline-derived CDR1 and CDR2 are MNHNY and SVGAGI (reference sequence). V was trimmed by 6 bases and J by 4 bases, leaving 6 bases between them. The CDR3 loop reads CASSPGTEAFF. The DNA for the CDR3 is TGTGCCAGCAGCCCCGGCACTGAAGCTTTCTTT.

The chain combines TRBV23-1 with TRBJ1-1, with unresolved D. TRBV23-1 falls under the ORF class, with uncertain function. Trimming removed 3 bases at V and 1 base at J, with 9 bases between. This CDR3 has 14 residues. In nucleotides, the CDR3 is TGCGCCAGCAGTCATGAGGGAGAGAACACTGAAGCTTTCTTT. Translation gives CASSHEGENTEAFF.

V gene TRBV7-3 combines with J gene TRBJ2-5; 11 bases map to TRBD1. V lost 3 bases to trimming and J lost 4 bases; unmatched junction nucleotides: 4. The CDR3 sequence is 15 residues long. Germline V lookup: CDR1 SGHTA, CDR2 FQGTGA. The CDR3 loop reads CASSFADRGRETQYF. The CDR3 coding sequence is TGTGCCAGCAGCTTTGCGGACAGGGGGCGAGAGACCCAGTACTTC.

There are a few counts of this clone. This chain joins TRBV11-3 and TRBJ2-2; 9 nucleotides line up with TRBD2. Germline trimming cut 2 bases from V and 6 bases from J; bases unmatched to any gene: 4. The CDR3 contains 15 residues. Germline V lookup: CDR1 SGHNT, CDR2 YENEEA. The CDR3 region has the DNA TGTGCCAGCAGCTTAAGGACTAGCGTCCCCGGGGAGCTGTTTTTT. It specifies CASSLRTSVPGELFF.

This clone came up a few times. V is TRBV7-9 and J is TRBJ1-2; maybe TRBD1 (6 bases). Trimming removed 6 bases from V and 0 bases from J, with 14 bases in between. This CDR3 region has 15 residues. Per germline, CDR1 SEHNR and CDR2 FQNEAQ (reference sequence). The DNA of the CDR3 is TGTGCCAGCAGGTCGGGGGGCACAGCTAACTATGGCTACACCTTC. Protein sequence: CASRSGGTANYGYTF.

V and J are TRBV6-4 and TRBJ2-5, with TRBD1 identical over 8 bases. Germline CDR1 reads MRHNA; CDR2 reads SNTAGT. The V gene end was trimmed by 4 bases and the J gene end by 5 bases; junction bases not matched to a gene: 15. CDR3 length: 17 amino acids. This chain's CDR3 is CASSAGGCSMNMETQYF. For the CDR3, the DNA is TGTGCCAGCAGTGCAGGGGGCTGTTCGATGAATATGGAGACCCAGTACTTC.

Details on this clone: This same CDR3 is encoded by further DNA sequences in the sample. This chain joins TRBV7-8 and TRBJ2-1, with 12 positions matching TRBD2. The CDR3 has 16 amino acids. V trimming: 0 bases; J trimming: 9 bases; junction bases outside the gene matches: 6. Looked up from germline, CDR1 is SGHVS and CDR2 is FQNEAQ. The CDR3, as DNA: TGTGCCAGCAGCTTAGCCCAGGGACTAGCGGGTCCTGAGCAGTTCTTC. It is translated as CASSLAQGLAGPEQFF.

The chain has TRBV9 and TRBJ1-4; 10 nucleotides agree with TRBD1. V dropped 2 bases and J dropped 7; count of bases not matched to a gene: 8. Looked up from germline, CDR1 is SGDLS and CDR2 is YYNGEE. The CDR3 has 16 amino acids. The CDR3 loop is CASSVGPGQGGEKLFF. CDR3 DNA: TGTGCCAGCAGCGTCGGACCAGGACAGGGGGGTGAAAAACTGTTTTTT.

V gene TRBV27 combines with J gene TRBJ2-7, with D possibly being TRBD1 (6 bases). The CDR3 is 13 residues long. The V end was cut by 3 bases, the J end by 3 bases, with 9 bases between. Germline loops: CDR1 MNHEY, CDR2 SMNVEV (reference sequence). The DNA of the CDR3 is TGTGCCAGCAGTTTCAGGGGTAGCTACGAGCAGTACTTC. It specifies CASSFRGSYEQYF.

The chain carries TRBV19 and TRBJ2-1; 11 bases map to TRBD2. Germline lookup yields CDR1 LNHDA and CDR2 SQIVND (reference sequence). This CDR3 comprises 15 residues. V shed 3 bases and J 7 bases; nucleotides not matched to a gene: 5. The CDR3 is CASSIELAGENEQFF. CDR3 in DNA: TGTGCCAGTAGTATCGAACTAGCGGGAGAGAATGAGCAGTTCTTC.

The V and J genes are TRBV9 and TRBJ2-7; D uncertain. Germline CDR1 and CDR2: SGDLS and YYNGEE. Trimming took off 4 bases at V and 2 bases at J, with 19 bases between the two ends. This CDR3 has 16 residues. The CDR3 loop is CASSPRLAASAYEQYF. The CDR3 coding sequence is TGTGCCAGCAGCCCTCGTTTAGCAGCCTCTGCCTACGAGCAGTACTTC.

The rearrangement links TRBV6-4 to TRBJ2-2; 11 bases are shared with TRBD2. With V trimmed by 0 bases and J by 4 bases, 4 bases remained unmatched. CDR3 length: 17 amino acids. The germline V gene has CDR1 MRHNA and CDR2 SNTAGT. CDR3 loop: CASSDSGTSGFTGELFF. The DNA of the CDR3 is TGTGCCAGCAGTGACTCAGGGACTAGCGGATTCACCGGGGAGCTGTTTTTT.

The chain employs TRBV7-8 and TRBJ1-4; 7 positions match TRBD1. The length of the CDR3 is 16 residues. V gave up 7 bases and J gave up 0 bases; unmatched junction bases: 8. The germline gives CDR1 SGHVS, CDR2 FQNEAQ. Here the CDR3 DNA reads TGTGCCAGCACGACAGGGTTAGGTTCAACTAATGAAAAACTGTTTTTT. Translating it yields CASTTGLGSTNEKLFF.

A single count supports this clone. Mismatch with germline at one junction end may stem from a read error. V gene TRBV5-1 combines with J gene TRBJ2-3; 7 bases align to TRBD2. The CDR3 runs to 15 residues. The germline gives CDR1 SGHRS, CDR2 YFSETQ. The DNA of the CDR3 is TGCGCCAGCAGCGAAAGCGGGGCTAGCACAGATGCGCAGTATTTT. Protein: CASSESGASTDAQYF.

The V and J genes are TRBV7-6 and TRBJ2-7, with 10 bases fitting TRBD2. Unmatched junction bases numbered 14, after V lost 3 bases and J lost 6 bases. Per germline, CDR1 SGHVS and CDR2 FNYEAQ. The CDR3 loop spans 17 amino acids. This chain's CDR3 is CASSLFTSGTRAVEQYF. In nucleotides, the CDR3 is TGTGCCAGCAGCTTGTTCACTAGCGGGACCCGGGCGGTCGAGCAGTACTTC.

The CDR3 DNA reads TGTGCCAGCAGCTTAGGGAGTGGGACAGGGTTCTACGAGCAGTACTTC. Its protein product is CASSLGSGTGFYEQYF. The chain has TRBV7-9 and TRBJ2-7, with 9 bases identical to TRBD1. The CDR3 consists of 16 residues. V shed 1 base, J shed 3 bases, and the junction held 7 bases outside the gene matches. Germline V gene data show CDR1 as SEHNR and CDR2 as FQNEAQ (reference sequence). Full variable domain (missing parts from reference TRBV7-9 and TRBJ2-7): DTGVSQNPRHKITKRGQNVTFRCDPISEHNRLYWYRQTLGQGPEFLTYFQNEAQLEKSRLLSDRFSAERPKGSFSTLEIQRTEQGDSAMYLCASSLGSGTGFYEQYFGPGTRLTVT.